These T cell receptor beta chains were read from a single sample in a study of T cell responses to AZD1222 COVID-19 vaccine. Clones were read by immunoSEQ multiplex PCR, and TCRdb kept only the in-frame ones, dropping some. The profile shows roughly 120,000 clones, 80% to 95% of them singletons. Sequencing used peripheral blood, obtained 28 days after the second dose of the MenACWY control vaccine. Source of these receptors: an adult who received the MenACWY meningococcal vaccine as a control. Each CDR3 is given with its conserved first and last residue. The D gene is left open where the match is weak. Size values are once, few and many counts, or a class for expanded clones, and some rows have none.

J gene	clone size	V gene	D gene	CDR3 DNA	CDR3 protein
TRBJ1-5	NA	TRBV5-6	NA	TGTGCCAGCAGCTTGGCGGGGGGAAGCAATCAGCCCCAGCATTTT	CASSLAGGSNQPQHF
TRBJ1-6	NA	TRBV2	NA	TGTGCCAGCAGGGTTAACATCTCACCGGATTCACCCCTCCACTTT	CASRVNISPDSPLHF
TRBJ1-2	NA	TRBV19	NA	TGTGCCAGTACCATCGGACAGAATGGCTACACCTTC	CASTIGQNGYTF
TRBJ2-1	NA	TRBV9	NA	TGTGCCAGCAGCGCCCTAGGGAATGAGCAGTTCTTC	CASSALGNEQFF
TRBJ2-2	NA	TRBV6-5	NA	TGTGCCAGCAGGCCGGACAGGAACACCGGGGAGCTGTTTTTT	CASRPDRNTGELFF
TRBJ1-5	NA	TRBV7-9	NA	TGTGCCAGCAGCTTAGGTTCCGCAGGGTTTAGCAATCAGCCCCAGCATTTT	CASSLGSAGFSNQPQHF
TRBJ2-1	NA	TRBV4-1	NA	TGCGCCAGCAGCCAAGGTGCAGGGTACAATGAGCAGTTCTTC	CASSQGAGYNEQFF
TRBJ2-7	NA	TRBV7-2	NA	TGTGCCAGCAGCCGGGGGCAGATGGGGTTTTCCTACGAGCAGTACTTC	CASSRGQMGFSYEQYF
TRBJ1-5	NA	TRBV19	NA	TGTGCCAGTAGTGCCCGGGGAGATCAGCCCCAGCATTTT	CASSARGDQPQHF
TRBJ1-5	NA	TRBV19	NA	TGTGCCAGTAGTATGTCGGGGTATAGCAATCAGCCCCAGCATTTT	CASSMSGYSNQPQHF
TRBJ2-7	NA	TRBV3-1/TRBV3-2	NA	TGTGCCAGCAGCCAATTTGGCCAGACCGACCCCTACGAGCAGTACTTC	CASSQFGQTDPYEQYF
TRBJ1-3	once	TRBV6-5	TRBD1	TGTGCCAGCAGTTCCCGGACAGGGTCGACTGGAAACACCATATATTTT	CASSSRTGSTGNTIYF
TRBJ2-5	NA	TRBV10-3	NA	TGTGCCATCAGTGACAATGGGATAGAGACCCAGTACTTC	CAISDNGIETQYF
TRBJ1-1	few	TRBV5-6	NA	TGTGCCAGCAGCTTGGGACAGATGAACACTGAAGCTTTCTTT	CASSLGQMNTEAFF
TRBJ2-3	NA	TRBV5-1	TRBD1	TGCGCCAGCAGCTCGAACAGGGGTACTAGCACAGATACGCAGTATTTT	CASSSNRGTSTDTQYF
TRBJ1-2	NA	TRBV28	NA	TGTGCCAGCAGGACGGGGGCCTATGGCTACACCTTC	CASRTGAYGYTF